The 22 T cell receptor beta chains given below trace back to one sample, sequenced in a study of molecular identifiers for immune sequencing clone quantification. TCRdb processed the PCR reads anew with MiXCR; each CDR3 protein has one entry. The table records tens of thousands of distinct CDR3 sequences, approximately 18% of them present only once. Input material: naive CD8+ T cells from blood, with Jurkat cell RNA spiked in. Subset defined: FACS-sorted CD8+CD4-CCR7+CD45RA+ naive T cells. Receptors originate from a human donor in good health. Some libraries in this study had Jurkat cell RNA spiked in.

The V gene is TRBV7-2, the J gene TRBJ2-7; 7 bases line up with TRBD1. This CDR3 is 12 amino acids long. Germline CDR1 is SGHTA and CDR2 is FQGNSA. J gave up 7 bases and V 4 bases, and 4 bases lay outside the gene matches. The CDR3 loop reads CASSSDRREQYF. The DNA of the CDR3 is TGTGCCAGCAGCTCGGACAGGAGGGAGCAGTACTTC.

About this clonotype: One end of the junction varies from germline; a read error may be responsible. Written as DNA, the CDR3 is TGTGCCGGCAGCCTCCGTCGGGGAAGCAATCAGCCCCAGCATTTT. This translates into CAGSLRRGSNQPQHF. V usage is TRBV7-6 and J usage is TRBJ1-5; the D is unclear. CDR3 length equals 15 residues. Per the germline V gene, CDR1 is SGHVS and CDR2 is FNYEAQ.

This clonotype was seen ten or more times. CDR3 protein: CASSQSGRIYHTQYF. The CDR3 DNA reads as TGTGCCAGCAGCCAATCTGGGCGGATATATCATACGCAGTATTTT. The V and J genes are TRBV16 and TRBJ2-3; D is unresolved. With 0 bases removed from V and 7 bases from J, the gap between germline ends came to 14 bases. The V gene's germline CDR1 is KGHSY and CDR2 FQNENV. This CDR3 is 15 amino acids long.

Remarks on this clonotype: A read error may be the cause here, since a much bigger clone is one base away. The chain employs TRBV7-9 and TRBJ2-3, with D perhaps matching TRBD2 (6 bases). The CDR3 has 16 amino acids. Germline values: CDR1 SEHNR, CDR2 FQNEAQ (reference sequence). The V and J ends lost 5 bases and 2 bases respectively, with 17 bases between them. The chain's CDR3 is CASSPETGGDTDTQYF. The CDR3 nucleotides are TGTGCCAGCAGCCCGGAGACTGGCGGGGACACAGATACGCAGTATTTT. Combining the CDR3 with reference TRBV7-9 and TRBJ2-3 gives the whole variable domain DTGVSQNPRHKITKRGQNVTFRCDPISEHNRLYWYRQTLGQGPEFLTYFQNEAQLEKSRLLSDRFSAERPKGSFSTLEIQRTEQGDSAMYLCASSPETGGDTDTQYFGPGTRLTVL.

This clonotype was seen more than once but under ten times. The chain uses TRBV4-1 and TRBJ2-7; TRBD2 might be the D (5 bases). Trimming shortened V by 3 bases and J by 4 bases, and 13 bases separated the two germline ends. In germline, CDR1 is MGHRA, CDR2 YSYEKL. The CDR3 spans 14 residues. Here the CDR3 DNA reads TGCGCCAGCAGCCAGACTACGGGAAATTACGAGCAGTACTTC. Translated: CASSQTTGNYEQYF.

This clonotype was picked up many times. The chain has TRBV27 and TRBJ2-1; 7 bases line up with TRBD2. V lost 2 bases, J lost 4 bases, and 8 bases stayed unmatched. Germline loops: CDR1 MNHEY, CDR2 SMNVEV (reference sequence). There are 16 residues in the CDR3. This CDR3 is CASSLGRGRPYNEQFF. DNA of the CDR3: TGTGCCAGCAGTTTAGGTCGCGGGAGACCTTACAATGAGCAGTTCTTC.

In this sample, this clonotype turned up many times. The chain links TRBV7-9 to TRBJ2-1; D may be TRBD1 (6 bases). Trimming cost V 4 bases and J 0 bases, with 13 bases left between them. Per the germline V gene, CDR1 is SEHNR and CDR2 is FQNEAQ (reference sequence). CDR3 length equals 16 residues. The CDR3 reads CASSSGHLSSYNEQFF. The DNA for the CDR3 is TGTGCCAGCAGCTCGGGACACTTGAGCTCCTACAATGAGCAGTTCTTC.

This clonotype was seen more than once but under ten times. CDR3 sequence reads: CASRDVGNTGELFF. The CDR3 coding sequence is TGTGCCAGCAGGGACGTTGGGAACACCGGGGAGCTGTTTTTT. V gene TRBV2 combines with J gene TRBJ2-2, with D unclear. CDR3 length: 14 amino acids. CDR1 is SNHLY and CDR2 is FYNNEI in the germline V gene. The V and J ends lost 6 bases and 1 base respectively, with 9 bases between them.

At least ten counts were recorded for this clonotype. The gene calls are TRBV11-3 and TRBJ2-3; no definite D call. This CDR3 spans 13 amino acids. Trimming removed 3 bases at V and 6 bases at J, with 10 bases between. CDR1 and CDR2 from the germline V gene are SGHNT and YENEEA. As DNA, the CDR3 is TGTGCCAGCAGCTTCGGAGATTTGGATACGCAGTATTTT. Amino acid sequence: CASSFGDLDTQYF.

The chain links TRBV6-2 or TRBV6-3 to TRBJ2-7; 8 positions agree with TRBD1. Trimming removed 1 base from V and 4 bases from J; junction bases left unmatched: 3. The CDR3 is 14 amino acids. CDR1 is MNHEY, CDR2 SVGEGT, per germline. The CDR3 loop is CASSYWDRWYEQYF. DNA for the CDR3: TGTGCCAGCAGTTACTGGGACAGGTGGTACGAGCAGTACTTC.

This clonotype was observed many times. This sequence joins TRBV6-2 or TRBV6-3 and TRBJ1-1, with D unclear. V was pared by 5 bases and J by 6 bases, with 28 bases between. CDR1 is MNHEY, CDR2 SVGEGT, per germline. This CDR3 is built from 18 residues. The CDR3 nucleotides are TGTGCCAGCAGTCCAGGACCTTTCGGATCCTTTTCGACACCTGAAGCTTTCTTT. Protein: CASSPGPFGSFSTPEAFF.

The table lists this clonotype with many counts. The rearrangement links TRBV2 to TRBJ1-2; 10 bases match TRBD1. CDR1 is SNHLY and CDR2 is FYNNEI in the germline V gene. The V segment lost 5 bases and the J segment 3 bases; nucleotides outside the gene matches: 9. The CDR3 has 16 amino acids. The CDR3 sequence is CASSQSRDRGDYGYTF. The CDR3 bases are TGTGCCAGCAGTCAATCCCGGGACAGGGGTGACTATGGCTACACCTTC.

This clonotype appeared many times. V is TRBV4-3 and J is TRBJ1-1; possibly TRBD1 for D (5 bases). Germline V gene data show CDR1 as LGHNA and CDR2 as YSLEER. The CDR3 length is 13 residues. V dropped 5 bases and J dropped 3 bases, with 10 bases sitting between them. The CDR3 DNA sequence: TGCGCCAGCAGCGCCGGGGCAGACACTGAAGCTTTCTTT. Amino acid sequence: CASSAGADTEAFF.

This clonotype was detected ten times or more. The V call is TRBV19, the J call TRBJ1-1; D gene unclear. CDR1 LNHDA and CDR2 SQIVND come from the germline V gene (reference sequence). V was clipped by 5 bases and J by 8 bases, with 12 bases between them. The length of the CDR3 is 12 residues. The chain's CDR3 is CASSPPRREAFF. The CDR3 nucleotides read TGTGCCAGTAGTCCCCCCCGTCGGGAAGCTTTCTTT.

As for this clonotype: This sequence may be a read error, since a much larger clone differs from it by one base. The DNA of the CDR3 is TGTGCCAGCAGCTTCACTAACATGAACACTGAAGCTCTCTTT. It specifies CASSFTNMNTEALF. This chain joins TRBV7-9 and TRBJ1-1; D gene unclear. This CDR3 spans 14 amino acids. Germline assignment: CDR1 SEHNR and CDR2 FQNEAQ (reference sequence).

Notes on this clonotype: This clone may be a read error of a much larger clone one base away. The chain joins TRBV6-2 or TRBV6-3 to TRBJ2-3; D is possibly TRBD2 (5 bases). The CDR3 contains 14 residues. The V gene's germline CDR1 is MNHEY and CDR2 SVGEGT. This CDR3 is CASRSGAVTDMQYF. CDR3 bases: TGTGCCAGCAGGTCAGGAGCGGTCACAGATATGCAGTATTTT.

This clonotype was found many times. The chain employs TRBV20-1 and TRBJ2-1; maybe TRBD2 (6 bases). The CDR3 extends over 15 amino acids. The V end was cut by 0 bases, the J end by 3 bases, with 12 bases between. The germline V gene encodes CDR1 DFQATT and CDR2 SNEGSKA (reference sequence). CDR3 region: CSARDVFGGYNEQFF. The CDR3 DNA reads as TGCAGTGCTAGAGATGTGTTCGGGGGCTACAATGAGCAGTTCTTC.

This clonotype was seen repeatedly, ten times or more. The chain is built from TRBV29-1 and TRBJ2-7, with 8 positions matching TRBD2. Looked up from germline, CDR1 is SQVTM and CDR2 is ANQGSEA. J lost 9 bases, V lost 4 bases, and 14 bases had no gene match. The CDR3 runs 14 residues. The CDR3 sequence: CSVVERDGGLGQYF. CDR3 in DNA: TGCAGCGTTGTTGAGCGGGACGGGGGACTAGGGCAGTACTTC.

This clonotype came up a few times. The chain recombines TRBV20-1 with TRBJ1-5; TRBD1 agrees at 8 bases. Germline assignment: CDR1 DFQATT and CDR2 SNEGSKA (reference sequence). The CDR3 spans 15 residues. The V gene end was trimmed by 2 bases and the J gene end by 1 base; junction bases not matched to a gene: 4. The CDR3 DNA reads TGCAGTGCTAGACCCGGGGACAGGAGCAATCAGCCCCAGCATTTT. Translated, it gives CSARPGDRSNQPQHF.

This clonotype has at least ten counts. This chain connects TRBV7-9 to TRBJ2-7; 8 nucleotides match TRBD1. With V trimmed by 5 bases and J by 0 bases, 15 bases remained unmatched. CDR1 is SEHNR, CDR2 FQNEAQ, per germline (reference sequence). The CDR3 is 18 residues long. The CDR3 is CASSDGTGRGVYSYEQYF. The CDR3 coding sequence is TGTGCCAGCAGCGACGGGACAGGTAGAGGGGTTTACTCCTACGAGCAGTACTTC.

This clonotype was observed many times. The V gene is TRBV28, the J gene TRBJ2-5; TRBD1 or TRBD2 may be the D gene (5 bases each). The CDR3 extends over 18 amino acids. V lost 9 bases and J 0 bases, leaving 26 bases between the germline ends. Germline V CDR1 and CDR2: MDHEN, SYDVKM. The chain's CDR3 is CASTTRGSSNPYQETQYF. CDR3 DNA: TGTGCCAGTACAACTAGGGGCAGCTCGAACCCGTACCAAGAGACCCAGTACTTC.

This clonotype was counted ten times or more. In DNA, the CDR3 is TGTGCCAGCAGTTTGGGGACCTCACCCCCCGGGGAGCTGTTTTTT. This sequence encodes CASSLGTSPPGELFF. The chain links TRBV28 to TRBJ2-2, with D perhaps matching TRBD1 or TRBD2 (5 bases each). V was pared by 3 bases and J by 6 bases, with 14 bases between. CDR1 is MDHEN and CDR2 is SYDVKM in the germline V gene. The CDR3 length is 15 residues.